This TCR beta chain was observed in a study of blood T cell repertoires in COVID-19. Study background: Spain, Italy and the United States supplied samples that represented acute and convalescent COVID-19. The cDNA or gDNA used as material had been derived from T cells, B-cell-depleted T cells, or PBMCs.

The count of this clone is one. Authors' processing steps: Amplification with reference gene primers provided the estimates of nucleated cell counts. Generated by immunoSEQ multiplex PCR, the TCRdb table keeps only in-frame clones and is missing some. V, J and clone size reflect that table, while D and trimming were determined from the DNA. This sample has 30,000 to 35,000 clones; 75% to 90% occur once, and the top ten carry around 15%. The sample was peripheral blood. The source of this sequence is a man aged 55 to 69 with active COVID-19.

The CDR3 spells CASSLVRGNNSPLHF. The CDR3 bases are TGTGCCAGCAGCTTAGTCAGGGGGAATAATTCACCCCTCCACTTT. The chain is built from TRBV11-2 and TRBJ1-6; 7 bases align to TRBD1. V trimming: 1 base; J trimming: 5 bases; junction bases outside the gene matches: 2. The CDR3 is made up of 15 amino acids. Germline V lookup: CDR1 SGHAT, CDR2 FQNNGV.